This record looks at one TCR beta chain sequence and its context. Its antigen is unidentified. These data originate in a study of CD8 T cells in ankylosing spondylitis. Germline values: CDR1 LNHDA, CDR2 SQIVND (reference sequence). The CDR3 is 13 amino acids. V lost 5 bases, J lost 5 bases, and 12 bases lay in between. TCRdb re-analysed the 5' RACE reads in MiXCR, keeping a single row per CDR3 protein. The sample includes some 840,000 distinct CDR3 sequences, about an eighth of them seen just once. Whole-study results and caveats: Blood of patients with ankylosing spondylitis appeared to be characterized by a TCR beta motif of about eight highly homologous variants.

The gene calls are TRBV19 and TRBJ2-5; D is tentatively TRBD1 or TRBD2 (5 bases each). The specimen was blood, either unsorted or a sorted T cell fraction (not recorded which). This receptor was identified in a male donor with ankylosing spondylitis. The CDR3 spells CASSQFEGETQYF. DNA of the CDR3: TGTGCCAGTAGTCAATTCGAGGGGGAGACCCAGTACTTC.